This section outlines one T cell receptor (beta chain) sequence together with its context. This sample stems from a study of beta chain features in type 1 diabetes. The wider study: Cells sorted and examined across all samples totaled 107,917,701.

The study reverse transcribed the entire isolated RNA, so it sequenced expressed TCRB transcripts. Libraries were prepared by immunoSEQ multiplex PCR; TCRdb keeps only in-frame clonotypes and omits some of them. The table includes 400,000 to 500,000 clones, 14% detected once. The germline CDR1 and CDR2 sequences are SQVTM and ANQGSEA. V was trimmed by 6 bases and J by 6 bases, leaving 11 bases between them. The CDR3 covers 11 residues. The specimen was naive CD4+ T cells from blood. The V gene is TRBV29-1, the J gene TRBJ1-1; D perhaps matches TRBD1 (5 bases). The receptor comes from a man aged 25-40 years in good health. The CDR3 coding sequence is TGCAGCGTGGGACGGCCTTCTGAAGCTTTCTTT. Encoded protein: CSVGRPSEAFF.